This T cell receptor (beta chain) was recovered during a study of identical twins. Trimming stripped 3 bases from V and 1 base from J, with 11 bases between. CDR3 size: 15 residues. TCRdb used MiXCR to reprocess the 5' RACE reads, holding one entry per CDR3 protein. The data contain about 550,000 distinct CDR3 sequences, around 20% of them singletons. In regard to this clonotype: Its antigen is unidentified.

Study observations and caveats: Compared with unrelated sharing, twin-shared out-of-frame alpha sequences had more low-probability sequences.

These same data were also listed under a study on yellow fever vaccine responses in identical twins.

Material for sequencing was CD4+ T cells sorted from blood. The sequence was collected from a woman aged 18-30 years in good health. The chain carries TRBV12-3 or TRBV12-4 and TRBJ2-3; perhaps TRBD1 as D (5 bases). CDR3 nucleotide sequence: TGTGCCAGCAGTTTCCCAACAGGCGGCACAGATACGCAGTATTTT. Amino acids: CASSFPTGGTDTQYF.